Following are 26 T cell receptor beta chains from one sample sequenced in a study of shared clonotypes between healthy human individuals. TCRdb keeps only in-frame clones here, not all; method: immunoSEQ multiplex PCR. The sample lists about 2.4 million clones; 85% to 95% were seen once. Material: naive CD4+ T cells sorted from blood. The subset here: CD45RA+ positively selected. The receptors here all came from a man aged 18-30 years in good health.

CDR3 DNA: TGTGCCAGCTACCCGGGACTGCAACTTAACGAGCAGTTCTTC. Translated, it gives CASYPGLQLNEQFF. The gene calls are TRBV18 and TRBJ2-1; a possible D gene is TRBD2 (6 bases). This CDR3 comprises 14 residues. The V gene's germline CDR1 is KGHSH and CDR2 LQKENI. V was trimmed by 7 bases and J by 10 bases, leaving 20 bases between them.

This chain connects TRBV30 to TRBJ1-6, with a weak D call TRBD1 (6 bases). Trimming took 0 bases from V and 6 from J, leaving 15 bases between them. In germline, CDR1 is GTSNPN, CDR2 SVGIG (reference sequence). The CDR3 contains 16 residues. CDR3 loop: CAWSVLGQRANSPLHF. The CDR3 DNA sequence: TGTGCCTGGAGTGTACTGGGACAAAGAGCTAATTCACCCCTCCACTTT.

Only a few counts were recorded for this clone. This CDR3 is CAWSLQLWPQHF. CDR3 bases: TGTGCCTGGAGTCTCCAACTTTGGCCCCAGCATTTT. V and J are TRBV30 and TRBJ1-5; D is uncertain. Per germline, CDR1 GTSNPN and CDR2 SVGIG (reference sequence). CDR3 length equals 12 residues. Between the trimmed V and J ends, which lost 2 bases and 9 bases, there was a span of 11 bases.

Of note for this clone: The sample carries other DNA sequences with the same CDR3. The genes are TRBV30 and TRBJ2-3; D possibly corresponds to TRBD2 (5 bases). The CDR3 covers 13 residues. V lost 2 bases and J lost 1, with 7 bases in between. Germline CDR1 GTSNPN, CDR2 SVGIG (reference sequence). DNA for the CDR3: TGTGCCTGGAGTAGAGGGCGCACAGATACGCAGTATTTT. Translation gives CAWSRGRTDTQYF.

The genes are TRBV5-4 and TRBJ2-4; perhaps TRBD2 as D (7 bases). Germline V gives CDR1 SGHNT, CDR2 YYREEE (reference sequence). The CDR3 spans 17 residues. Trimming pared 3 bases from V and 1 base from J, leaving 17 bases between. CDR3 amino acids: CASSSLGGAKAKNIQYF. The CDR3 nucleotides read TGTGCCAGCAGCTCTCTAGGGGGGGCGAAGGCCAAAAACATTCAGTACTTC.

The gene calls are TRBV29-1 and TRBJ2-2; 9 bases line up with TRBD2. This CDR3 spans 15 amino acids. Trimming removed 3 bases from V and 5 bases from J; junction bases left unmatched: 7. Looked up from germline, CDR1 is SQVTM and CDR2 is ANQGSEA. This chain's CDR3 is CSVEAGTSSTGELFF. CDR3 sequence (DNA): TGCAGCGTTGAGGCCGGGACTAGCTCGACCGGGGAGCTGTTTTTT.

The chain is built from TRBV5-6 and TRBJ2-1; the D is unclear. The CDR3 runs 14 residues. Germline values: CDR1 SGHDT, CDR2 YYEEEE. The V end was cut by 1 base, the J end by 7 bases, with 12 bases between. The CDR3 is CASSLYELKNEQFF. The CDR3, as DNA: TGTGCCAGCAGCTTGTATGAGTTAAAAAATGAGCAGTTCTTC.

This clone was seen a single time. Other DNA sequences from this sample encode an identical CDR3 as well. V is TRBV5-1 and J is TRBJ2-5; D unclear. This CDR3 is 13 amino acids long. Germline CDR1 is SGHRS and CDR2 is YFSETQ. Trimming removed 0 bases from V and 5 bases from J, with 8 bases in between. DNA for the CDR3: TGCGCCAGCAGCTTGGCATCTAGGGAGACCCAGTACTTC. It translates to CASSLASRETQYF.

The DNA for the CDR3 is TGCGCCAGCAGCCCCGTCGGGGTCCACGAGCAGTACTTC. It specifies CASSPVGVHEQYF. The chain has TRBV5-1 and TRBJ2-7; weak D call: TRBD2 (5 bases). The CDR3 spans 13 residues. The germline gives CDR1 SGHRS, CDR2 YFSETQ. The V end lost 4 bases, the J end lost 5 bases, and 13 bases lay between the germline ends.

This chain joins TRBV10-3 and TRBJ1-6, with D possibly TRBD1 on 6 matching bases. Germline assignment: CDR1 ENHRY and CDR2 SYGVKD. Trimming left V 11 bases short and J 4 bases short, with 15 bases between. This CDR3 region has 14 residues. Written as DNA, the CDR3 is TGTGCCTCCAAGGGAGGGGGATATAATTCACCCCTCCACTTT. Protein: CASKGGGYNSPLHF.

This chain joins TRBV10-3 and TRBJ2-2; D is ambiguous. From germline, CDR1 is ENHRY and CDR2 SYGVKD. Trimming took 4 bases from V and 2 from J, leaving 8 bases between them. This CDR3 is 14 amino acids long. The CDR3 reads CAISGSPNTGELFF. The CDR3 DNA reads as TGTGCCATCAGTGGGTCCCCCAACACCGGGGAGCTGTTTTTT.

For this clone: The sample carries other DNA sequences with the same CDR3. J is TRBJ2-1 and V is TRBV6-5; D is unclear. CDR3 length equals 15 residues. Germline CDR1 reads MNHEY; CDR2 reads SVGAGI. V was clipped by 2 bases and J by 0 bases, with 8 bases between them. This chain's CDR3 is CASSYGGSSYNEQFF. As DNA, the CDR3 is TGTGCCAGCAGTTACGGCGGAAGCTCCTACAATGAGCAGTTCTTC.

Concerning this clone itself: The sample holds other DNA sequences that translate to the same CDR3. The chain recombines TRBV28 with TRBJ2-1; TRBD2 agrees at 10 bases. The CDR3 has 15 amino acids. In germline, CDR1 is MDHEN, CDR2 SYDVKM. J was trimmed by 3 bases and V by 4 bases; bases with no gene match: 3. The chain's CDR3 is CASSSIAGGYNEQFF. Written as DNA, the CDR3 is TGTGCCAGCAGTTCAATAGCGGGAGGCTACAATGAGCAGTTCTTC.

This chain links TRBV6-4 with TRBJ1-1; TRBD1 aligns across 10 bases. Germline-derived CDR1 and CDR2 are MRHNA and SNTAGT. This CDR3 comprises 15 residues. The junction had 4 bases not matched to a gene; V was cut back by 6 bases and J by 0 bases. The CDR3 bases are TGTGCCAGCAGAAGGACAGGGGGAATGAACACTGAAGCTTTCTTT. It specifies CASRRTGGMNTEAFF.

The chain has TRBV5-1 and TRBJ2-7; D remains ambiguous. V gave up 3 bases and J gave up 0 bases, with 13 bases separating them. This CDR3 contains 15 residues. Germline-derived CDR1 and CDR2 are SGHRS and YFSETQ. This chain's CDR3 is CASSSTLAVSYEQYF. The CDR3 DNA follows: TGCGCCAGCAGCTCTACCCTGGCGGTCTCCTACGAGCAGTACTTC.

The chain uses TRBV5-1 and TRBJ2-5; D is perhaps TRBD2 (6 bases). Deletions cut 0 bases from V and 1 base from J, with 13 bases between. The CDR3 extends over 16 amino acids. CDR1 and CDR2 from the germline V gene are SGHRS and YFSETQ. The CDR3 region is CASSLVGVGGQETQYF. For the CDR3, the DNA is TGCGCCAGCAGCTTGGTCGGAGTGGGAGGCCAAGAGACCCAGTACTTC.

V is TRBV5-6 and J is TRBJ2-6; D gene uncertain. Germline loops: CDR1 SGHDT, CDR2 YYEEEE. V was shortened by 2 bases and J by 1 base, with 7 bases between the two germline ends. CDR3 length equals 15 residues. This CDR3 reads CASSFLLSGANVLTF. The CDR3 DNA reads as TGTGCCAGCAGCTTCCTTTTATCTGGGGCCAACGTCCTGACTTTC.

The chain links TRBV29-1 to TRBJ1-1; no definite D call. CDR3 length equals 16 residues. Trimming shortened V by 0 bases and J by 0 bases, and 14 bases separated the two germline ends. The germline V gene encodes CDR1 SQVTM and CDR2 ANQGSEA. The CDR3 sequence: CSVEDLVGSLNTEAFF. CDR3 DNA sequence: TGCAGCGTTGAAGATCTTGTGGGCAGTTTGAACACTGAAGCTTTCTTT.

The chain couples TRBV29-1 to TRBJ2-3; 12 bases are shared with TRBD1. V lost 6 bases to trimming and J lost 5 bases; unmatched junction nucleotides: 3. The CDR3 has 13 amino acids. Per germline, CDR1 SQVTM and CDR2 ANQGSEA. The CDR3 loop reads CSVGTGGLDTQYF. In nucleotides, the CDR3 is TGCAGCGTAGGGACAGGGGGCTTAGATACGCAGTATTTT.

This chain joins TRBV27 and TRBJ2-3, with D unresolved. Germline V gene lookup returns CDR1 MNHEY and CDR2 SMNVEV (reference sequence). CDR3 length equals 14 residues. V gave up 2 bases and J gave up 6 bases, with 12 bases separating them. CDR3 sequence: CASSLRQFRDTQYF. For the CDR3, the DNA is TGTGCCAGCAGTTTAAGGCAATTTAGGGATACGCAGTATTTT.

This chain links TRBV10-3 with TRBJ1-2; maybe TRBD1 (5 bases). Germline CDR1 ENHRY, CDR2 SYGVKD. The CDR3 runs 13 residues. V was clipped by 4 bases and J by 4 bases, with 10 bases between them. CDR3 region: CAISVGTLYGYTF. For the CDR3, the DNA is TGTGCCATCAGTGTTGGGACCCTCTATGGCTACACCTTC.

About this clone: The sample holds other DNA sequences that translate to the same CDR3. The genes are TRBV19 and TRBJ1-5, with 7 bases identical to TRBD1. This CDR3 has 14 residues. Per the germline V gene, CDR1 is LNHDA and CDR2 is SQIVND (reference sequence). V lost 6 bases and J lost 4; bases outside the gene matches: 6. As DNA, the CDR3 is TGTGCCAGTAGCGCTACAGGGGTGAATCAGCCCCAGCATTTT. This translates into CASSATGVNQPQHF.

The genes are TRBV20-1 and TRBJ2-7, with no clear D. The germline V and J ends were trimmed by 5 bases and 7 bases, with 12 bases remaining between them. Germline V gene data show CDR1 as DFQATT and CDR2 as SNEGSKA (reference sequence). The CDR3 consists of 11 residues. CDR3 sequence (DNA): TGCAGTGCTCGGGCCGGAACGGAGCAGTACTTC. Translated: CSARAGTEQYF.

In DNA, the CDR3 is TGTGCCAGCAGCGTGGGACAGTCGGGCAATCAGCCCCAGCATTTT. It is translated as CASSVGQSGNQPQHF. The chain joins TRBV2 to TRBJ1-5; 7 nucleotides align to TRBD1. CDR1 SNHLY and CDR2 FYNNEI come from the germline V gene. V shed 6 bases and J 2 bases; nucleotides not matched to a gene: 7. The CDR3 covers 15 residues.

The chain employs TRBV4-3 and TRBJ2-3; a possible D gene is TRBD1 (5 bases). This CDR3 is built from 14 residues. Germline assignment: CDR1 LGHNA and CDR2 YSLEER. Trimming pared 1 base from V and 6 bases from J, leaving 11 bases between. This CDR3 reads CASSQVGAEDTQYF. CDR3 in DNA: TGCGCCAGCAGCCAAGTTGGGGCCGAGGATACGCAGTATTTT.

This clone appeared a few times. The chain is built from TRBV6-4 and TRBJ1-6; weak D call: TRBD1 (6 bases). CDR3 size: 17 residues. CDR1 is MRHNA, CDR2 SNTAGT, per germline. V lost 3 bases to trimming and J lost 5 bases, with 17 bases between them. As DNA, the CDR3 is TGTGCCAGCAGTGAGTTATTGCGTGGACAGAATAATTCACCCCTCCACTTT. It yields the protein CASSELLRGQNNSPLHF.